This T cell receptor beta chain was obtained from a study of T cell clonality in common variable immunodeficiency. Study observations and caveats: Fewer deletions and N-nucleotide insertions were reportedly seen in common variable immunodeficiency TCR beta sequences.

This clone was found a few times. Antigen specificity is unknown. The read terminates 3 residues ahead of where the CDR3 ends, so the germline J gene completes it. The germline V gene has CDR1 SGHRS and CDR2 YFSETQ. After removal of 4 bases from V and 3 bases from J, the junction contained 14 bases not matched to a gene. This CDR3 comprises 18 residues. Method: immunoSEQ multiplex PCR; TCRdb's copy keeps in-frame clones and lacks some. The sample is made up of around 47,000 clones, none counted only once. Both groups were predominantly of Caucasian heritage. This chain connects TRBV5-1 to TRBJ2-3; the match to TRBD2 covers 10 bases. The clonotype was recovered from a person aged 18-70 years in good health. Sequences were obtained from peripheral blood mononuclear cells. This CDR3 reads CASSLKGTSGEGTDTQYF. Incomplete CDR3 DNA: TGCGCCAGCAGCCTTAAGGGCACTAGCGGGGAGGGGACAGATACG.